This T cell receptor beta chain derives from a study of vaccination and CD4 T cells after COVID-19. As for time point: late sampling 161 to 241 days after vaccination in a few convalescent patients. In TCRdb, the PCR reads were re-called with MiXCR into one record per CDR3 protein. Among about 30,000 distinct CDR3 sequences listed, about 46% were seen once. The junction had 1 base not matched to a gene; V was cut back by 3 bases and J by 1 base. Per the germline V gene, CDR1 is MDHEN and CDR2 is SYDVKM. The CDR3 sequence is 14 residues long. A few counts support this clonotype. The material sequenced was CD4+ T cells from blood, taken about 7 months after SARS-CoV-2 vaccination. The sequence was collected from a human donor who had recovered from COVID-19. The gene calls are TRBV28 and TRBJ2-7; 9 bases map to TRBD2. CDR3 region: CASSLAGGSYEQYF. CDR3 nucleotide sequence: TGTGCCAGCAGTTTGGCGGGAGGGTCCTACGAGCAGTACTTC. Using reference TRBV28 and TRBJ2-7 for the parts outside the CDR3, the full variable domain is DVKVTQSSRYLVKRTGEKVFLECVQDMDHENMFWYRQDPGLGLRLIYFSYDVKMKEKGDIPEGYSVSREKKERFSLILESASTNQTSMYLCASSLAGGSYEQYFGPGTRLTVT.